Detailed here is one T cell receptor beta chain. This sample was taken from a study of CD8 T cells in Susac syndrome. CD8+ and CD4+ T cells from blood underwent TCR beta sequencing. Negative isolation was used for CD8+ and CD4+ T cells and FACS enrichment for TEMRA cells. Random hexamers were used to reverse transcribe roughly 0.5 to 1 ug of RNA. Amplification of the TCR beta CDR3 was carried out by immunoSEQ multiplex PCR, which spanned a total of 54 Vbeta and 13 Jbeta segments. TCRdb re-analysed the immunoSEQ multiplex PCR reads in MiXCR, keeping a single row per CDR3 protein. The sample lists around 130,000 distinct CDR3 sequences; nearly 95% were seen once. The trim removed 4 bases at V and 4 bases at J, leaving 6 bases unmatched. The CDR3 is made up of 15 amino acids. Germline V gives CDR1 SGHRS, CDR2 YFSETQ.

Sequenced sample: CD4+ T cells from PBMCs. The source of this sequence is a human donor in good health. V usage is TRBV5-1 and J usage is TRBJ2-2; TRBD2 aligns across 8 bases. CDR3 residues: CASSRGGKSTGELFF. The CDR3 coding sequence is TGCGCCAGCAGCCGGGGGGGGAAGAGCACCGGGGAGCTGTTTTTT.